A selection of T cell receptor beta chains follows, all from one sample in a study of shared clonotypes between healthy human individuals. Using immunoSEQ multiplex PCR, the repertoire was profiled, and TCRdb retains in-frame clones only, with some absent. Of roughly 2.6 million clones detected, approximately 90% appear once; the ten largest clones hold roughly 0.13%. Sequenced input: naive CD4+ T cells sorted from blood. The receptors come from a man between 18 and 35 years old in good health. The CDR3 runs from the conserved cysteine through the conserved F or W. The D gene is left open where the match is weak. Not every row has a clone size; where given, it reads once, few, many or a size class.

j_gene: TRBJ1-1
v_gene: TRBV4-3
abundance: NA
d_gene: TRBD1
len: 13
CDR3aa: CASRGQLNTEAFF
CDR3nt: TGCGCCAGCAGGGGACAGTTGAACACTGAAGCTTTCTTT

j_gene: TRBJ2-5
v_gene: TRBV7-2
abundance: NA
d_gene: NA
len: 13
CDR3aa: CASSLLAQETQYF
CDR3nt: TGTGCCAGCAGCTTACTAGCCCAAGAGACCCAGTACTTC

j_gene: TRBJ1-1
v_gene: TRBV28
abundance: few
d_gene: NA
len: 13
CDR3aa: CASRSQDDTEAFF
CDR3nt: TGTGCCAGCAGGTCACAAGACGACACTGAAGCTTTCTTT

j_gene: TRBJ2-5
v_gene: TRBV12-5
abundance: NA
d_gene: TRBD2
len: 16
CDR3aa: CASGYRLAGGQETQYF
CDR3nt: TGTGCTAGTGGTTACAGACTAGCGGGAGGGCAAGAGACCCAGTACTTC

j_gene: TRBJ1-5
v_gene: TRBV2
abundance: NA
d_gene: NA
len: 15
CDR3aa: CASSAGGVSNQPQHF
CDR3nt: TGTGCCAGCAGTGCTGGCGGCGTTAGCAATCAGCCCCAGCATTTT

j_gene: TRBJ2-1
v_gene: TRBV25-1
abundance: NA
d_gene: TRBD2
len: 15
CDR3aa: CASSLTSGGRNEQFF
CDR3nt: TGTGCCAGCAGTCTGACTAGCGGGGGGAGGAATGAGCAGTTCTTC

j_gene: TRBJ2-1
v_gene: TRBV15
abundance: NA
d_gene: NA
len: 14
CDR3aa: CATSRERRGNEQFF
CDR3nt: TGTGCCACCAGCAGAGAGCGGAGGGGTAATGAGCAGTTCTTC

j_gene: TRBJ2-2
v_gene: TRBV7-3
abundance: NA
d_gene: NA
len: 13
CDR3aa: CASSLRQAGELFF
CDR3nt: TGTGCCAGCAGCTTAAGGCAGGCCGGGGAGCTGTTTTTT

j_gene: TRBJ2-3
v_gene: TRBV10-3
abundance: NA
d_gene: TRBD1
len: 15
CDR3aa: CAISPQGAPTDTQYF
CDR3nt: TGTGCCATCAGTCCGCAGGGGGCTCCCACAGATACGCAGTATTTT

j_gene: TRBJ2-7
v_gene: TRBV20-1
abundance: NA
d_gene: NA
len: 11
CDR3aa: CSALSDYEQYF
CDR3nt: TGCAGTGCTTTGAGTGACTACGAGCAGTACTTC

j_gene: TRBJ1-2
v_gene: TRBV30
abundance: NA
d_gene: NA
len: 13
CDR3aa: CAWSREGPSGYTF
CDR3nt: TGTGCCTGGAGTCGCGAGGGACCCTCTGGCTACACCTTC

j_gene: TRBJ1-4
v_gene: TRBV6-5
abundance: NA
d_gene: NA
len: 14
CDR3aa: CASSYGGADEKLFF
CDR3nt: TGTGCCAGCAGTTACGGGGGGGCGGATGAAAAACTGTTTTTT

j_gene: TRBJ2-7
v_gene: TRBV7-2
abundance: NA
d_gene: NA
len: 12
CDR3aa: CASSLDFGEQYF
CDR3nt: TGTGCCAGCAGCTTAGATTTCGGGGAGCAGTACTTC

j_gene: TRBJ1-2
v_gene: TRBV16
abundance: NA
d_gene: TRBD1
len: 14
CDR3aa: CASSQSETGDGYTF
CDR3nt: TGTGCCAGCAGCCAATCTGAGACAGGGGATGGCTACACCTTC

j_gene: TRBJ1-5
v_gene: TRBV7-8
abundance: NA
d_gene: TRBD1
len: 15
CDR3aa: CASSKGQGSNQPQHF
CDR3nt: TGTGCCAGCAGCAAGGGACAGGGGAGCAATCAGCCCCAGCATTTT

j_gene: TRBJ1-5
v_gene: TRBV5-8
abundance: few
d_gene: TRBD1
len: 15
CDR3aa: CASTWTGGAGQPQHF
CDR3nt: TGTGCCAGCACCTGGACAGGGGGCGCAGGGCAGCCCCAGCATTTT

j_gene: TRBJ1-5
v_gene: TRBV6-1
abundance: NA
d_gene: NA
len: 14
CDR3aa: CASIAWGGNQPQHF
CDR3nt: TGTGCCAGCATCGCCTGGGGGGGGAATCAGCCCCAGCATTTT